This T cell receptor (beta chain) was sequenced in a study of T cell changes during pregnancy in multiple sclerosis. TCRdb's table, derived via immunoSEQ multiplex PCR, lists solely in-frame clones and lacks some. The sample holds about 76,000 clones; approximately 94% are singletons and the top ten take 0.58%. This clonotype was obtained from a female donor with multiple sclerosis, enrolled in a pregnancy study. This sample comprised peripheral blood, obtained in the third trimester of pregnancy.

CDR3 DNA sequence: TGTGCCAGCTCACCACTTACAGGGGGCCCTGGAAACACCATATATTTT. This sequence encodes CASSPLTGGPGNTIYF. The chain joins TRBV18 to TRBJ1-3; TRBD1 agrees at 9 bases. CDR1 is KGHSH, CDR2 LQKENI, per germline. This CDR3 region has 16 residues. The trim removed 1 base at V and 2 bases at J, leaving 3 bases unmatched.